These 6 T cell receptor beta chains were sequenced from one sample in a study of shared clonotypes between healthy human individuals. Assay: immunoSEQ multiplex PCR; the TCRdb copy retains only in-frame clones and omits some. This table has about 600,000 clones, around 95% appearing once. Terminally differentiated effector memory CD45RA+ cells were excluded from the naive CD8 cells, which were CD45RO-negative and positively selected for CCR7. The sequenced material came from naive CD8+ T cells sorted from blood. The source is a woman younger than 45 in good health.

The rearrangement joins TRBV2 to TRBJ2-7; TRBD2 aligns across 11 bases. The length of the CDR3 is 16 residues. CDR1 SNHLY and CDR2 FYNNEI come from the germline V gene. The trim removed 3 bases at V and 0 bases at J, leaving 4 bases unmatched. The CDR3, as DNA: TGTGCCAGCAGTGACGAGACTAGCGGGGCCTCCTACGAGCAGTACTTC. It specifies CASSDETSGASYEQYF.

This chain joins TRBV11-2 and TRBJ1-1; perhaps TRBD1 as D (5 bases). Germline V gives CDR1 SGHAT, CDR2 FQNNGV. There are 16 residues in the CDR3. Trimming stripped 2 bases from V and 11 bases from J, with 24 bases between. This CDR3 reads CASSLSLSRDGHGAFF. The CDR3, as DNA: TGTGCCAGCAGCTTATCTCTTTCCCGGGACGGCCATGGGGCTTTCTTT.

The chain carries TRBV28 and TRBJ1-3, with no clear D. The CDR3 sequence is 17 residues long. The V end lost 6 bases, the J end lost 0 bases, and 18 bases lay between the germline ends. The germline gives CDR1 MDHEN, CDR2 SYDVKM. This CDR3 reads CASRAQKVGSSGNTIYF. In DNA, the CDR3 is TGTGCCAGCAGGGCCCAAAAAGTGGGATCCTCTGGAAACACCATATATTTT.

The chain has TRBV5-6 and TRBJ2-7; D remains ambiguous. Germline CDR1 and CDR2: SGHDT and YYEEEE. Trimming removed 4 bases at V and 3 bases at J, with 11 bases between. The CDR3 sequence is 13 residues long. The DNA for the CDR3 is TGTGCCAGCAGCAGACGAACAGACTACGAGCAGTACTTC. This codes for CASSRRTDYEQYF.

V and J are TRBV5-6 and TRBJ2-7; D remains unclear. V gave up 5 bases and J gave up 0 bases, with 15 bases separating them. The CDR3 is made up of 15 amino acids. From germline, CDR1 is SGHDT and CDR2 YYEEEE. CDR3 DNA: TGTGCCAGCAGTTCCCCAGGAACCCCCTCCTACGAGCAGTACTTC. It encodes CASSSPGTPSYEQYF. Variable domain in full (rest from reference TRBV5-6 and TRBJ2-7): DAGVTQSPTHLIKTRGQQVTLRCSPKSGHDTVSWYQQALGQGPQFIFQYYEEEERQRGNFPDRFSGHQFPNYSSELNVNALLLGDSALYLCASSSPGTPSYEQYFGPGTRLTVT.

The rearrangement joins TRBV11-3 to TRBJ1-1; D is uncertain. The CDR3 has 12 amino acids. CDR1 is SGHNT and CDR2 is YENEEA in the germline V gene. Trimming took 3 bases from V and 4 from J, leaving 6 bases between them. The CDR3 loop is CASSLKGTEAFF. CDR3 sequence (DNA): TGTGCCAGCAGCTTGAAGGGCACTGAAGCTTTCTTT.